The 30 T cell receptor beta chains listed next were all sequenced from one sample in a study of OX40 agonist ivuxolimab in advanced cancers. The repertoire was sequenced with immunoSEQ multiplex PCR; TCRdb's copy has only in-frame clones and lacks some. The sample includes tens of thousands of clones, roughly 80% of them seen just once. Sample: CD4+ or CD8+ T cells sorted from blood, taken in a trial of the OX40 agonist ivuxolimab. The receptors originated from an adult with an advanced solid tumor such as melanoma, head and neck, liver or kidney cancer.

This chain connects TRBV10-3 to TRBJ1-2; 8 positions match TRBD1. Trimming took 10 bases from V and 6 from J; bases not matched to a gene: 16. The CDR3 has 15 residues. Germline V gene data show CDR1 as ENHRY and CDR2 as SYGVKD. CDR3 DNA: TGTGCCACCGAGCGACAGGGGACCTACCCTCATGGCTACACCTTC. This codes for CATERQGTYPHGYTF.

CDR3 residues: CASSNGPDQPQHF. The DNA of the CDR3 is TGTGCCAGTAGTAATGGGCCGGATCAGCCCCAGCATTTT. The chain couples TRBV19 to TRBJ1-5; the D is unclear. The CDR3 is 13 residues long. V lost 4 bases, J lost 5 bases, and 9 bases lay in between. Germline V CDR1 and CDR2: LNHDA, SQIVND (reference sequence).

This clone appeared a single time. The chain carries TRBV30 and TRBJ2-7, with D possibly matching TRBD2 (5 bases). The CDR3 is 14 amino acids. The V end lost 0 bases, the J end lost 0 bases, and 9 bases lay between the germline ends. Germline V gives CDR1 GTSNPN, CDR2 SVGIG (reference sequence). The CDR3 DNA sequence: TGTGCCTGGAGTGTACGCGGGTTCTCCTACGAGCAGTACTTC. Translating gives CAWSVRGFSYEQYF.

J is TRBJ2-7 and V is TRBV7-2; 7 bases match TRBD2. CDR1 SGHTA and CDR2 FQGNSA come from the germline V gene. CDR3 length equals 15 residues. The J segment lost 2 bases and the V segment lost 1 base, leaving 5 bases of the junction unmatched. DNA of the CDR3: TGTGCCAGCAGCTTAGGGACTAGAGCTACCTACGAGCAGTACTTC. It specifies CASSLGTRATYEQYF.

The chain is built from TRBV6-5 and TRBJ2-7; 7 bases line up with TRBD2. Looked up from germline, CDR1 is MNHEY and CDR2 is SVGAGI. J was trimmed by 4 bases and V by 7 bases; bases with no gene match: 7. This CDR3 has 13 amino acids. CDR3 in DNA: TGTGCCAGCAAAAGGCAGGGAGGGTACGAGCAGTACTTC. This encodes CASKRQGGYEQYF.

The gene calls are TRBV11-3 and TRBJ2-1; 10 bases are shared with TRBD2. This CDR3 contains 14 residues. Germline CDR1 reads SGHNT; CDR2 reads YENEEA. Unmatched junction bases numbered 3, after V lost 4 bases and J lost 6 bases. The CDR3 region is CASSYGTSANEQFF. Written as DNA, the CDR3 is TGTGCCAGCAGCTACGGGACTAGCGCCAATGAGCAGTTCTTC.

The chain is built from TRBV5-1 and TRBJ1-4; 7 bases are a match to TRBD1. This CDR3 has 14 amino acids. Germline lookup yields CDR1 SGHRS and CDR2 YFSETQ. Trimming at V came to 0 bases and at J to 7 bases, leaving 3 bases not matched to a gene. In DNA, the CDR3 is TGCGCCAGCAGCTTGGGACAGGGTTTTGAAAAACTGTTTTTT. Residues: CASSLGQGFEKLFF.

The rearrangement uses TRBV19 and TRBJ1-5, with 10 bases aligning to TRBD1. CDR1 LNHDA and CDR2 SQIVND come from the germline V gene (reference sequence). CDR3 length: 15 residues. V lost 3 bases, J lost 5 bases, and 4 bases stayed unmatched. In nucleotides, the CDR3 is TGTGCCAGTAGTATCGGGGACAGGGGCCATCAGCCCCAGCATTTT. Encoded protein: CASSIGDRGHQPQHF.

The gene calls are TRBV7-9 and TRBJ1-6; the D gene is possibly TRBD1 (5 bases). Trimming took off 8 bases at V and 11 bases at J, with 19 bases between the two ends. The CDR3 runs to 14 residues. Looked up from germline, CDR1 is SEHNR and CDR2 is FQNEAQ (reference sequence). CDR3 region: CASGTGNGGAPLHF. DNA for the CDR3: TGTGCCAGCGGGACGGGAAACGGAGGGGCACCCCTCCACTTT.

The chain carries TRBV5-5 and TRBJ2-1, with 14 nucleotides matching TRBD2. The germline CDR1 and CDR2 sequences are SGHKS and YYEKEE (reference sequence). The J segment lost 0 bases and the V segment lost 4 bases, leaving 3 bases of the junction unmatched. The CDR3 length is 17 residues. As DNA, the CDR3 is TGTGCCAGCAGCCCCGGGACTAGCGGGAGCTCCTACAATGAGCAGTTCTTC. It codes for CASSPGTSGSSYNEQFF.

This clone was seen a single time. The chain is built from TRBV5-1 and TRBJ2-2; a weak D match, TRBD2 (7 bases). The CDR3 is made up of 13 amino acids. The V gene's germline CDR1 is SGHRS and CDR2 YFSETQ. Trimming took off 7 bases at V and 5 bases at J, with 12 bases between the two ends. CDR3 nucleotide sequence: TGCGCCAGCGGGGGGGCGAGTACCGGGGAGCTGTTTTTT. Its translation is CASGGASTGELFF. The variable domain in full, completed from reference TRBV5-1 and TRBJ2-2, reads KAGVTQTPRYLIKTRGQQVTLSCSPISGHRSVSWYQQTPGQGLQFLFEYFSETQRNKGNFPGRFSGRQFSNSRSEMNVSTLELGDSALYLCASGGASTGELFFGEGSRLTVL.

V usage is TRBV5-6 and J usage is TRBJ1-2; D uncertain. Looked up from germline, CDR1 is SGHDT and CDR2 is YYEEEE. This CDR3 has 15 residues. V was trimmed by 0 bases and J by 1 base, leaving 10 bases between them. The CDR3 loop is CASSLGGLNNYGYTF. In DNA form, the CDR3 reads TGTGCCAGCAGCTTGGGAGGATTGAATAACTATGGCTACACCTTC.

The V gene is TRBV18, the J gene TRBJ2-2, with 7 bases identical to TRBD1. Per germline, CDR1 KGHSH and CDR2 LQKENI. V lost 3 bases to trimming and J lost 1 base; unmatched junction nucleotides: 2. The CDR3 is made up of 15 amino acids. In DNA, the CDR3 is TGTGCCAGCTCACCGCAGGGGGTGAACACCGGGGAGCTGTTTTTT. Amino acids: CASSPQGVNTGELFF.

The chain links TRBV18 to TRBJ1-2; unclear D gene. The CDR3 runs to 12 residues. With 8 bases removed from V and 8 bases from J, the gap between germline ends came to 15 bases. CDR1 and CDR2 (germline): KGHSH, LQKENI. The CDR3 nucleotides are TGTGCCAGCGCTAGTGAGGTTCGGGGCTACACCTTC. This codes for CASASEVRGYTF.

As regards this clone: One end of the junction varies from germline; a read error may be responsible. The chain joins TRBV7-2 to TRBJ2-4, with a weak D call TRBD1 (5 bases). Germline V gene lookup returns CDR1 SGHTA and CDR2 FQGNSA. The CDR3 consists of 13 residues. CDR3 bases: TGTGCCAGCAAAGAGGCAGGGCCAGCCATTCTGTACTTC. Amino acids: CASKEAGPAILYF. Complete variable domain (other parts from reference TRBV7-2 and TRBJ2-4): GAGVSQSPSNKVTEKGKDVELRCDPISGHTALYWYRQSLGQGLEFLIYFQGNSAPDKSGLPSDRFSAERTGGSVSTLTIQRTQQEDSAVYLCASKEAGPAILYFGAGTRLSVL.

V and J are TRBV5-1 and TRBJ2-7, with a possible D match to TRBD1 (6 bases). The CDR3 runs 12 residues. The V and J ends lost 4 bases and 2 bases respectively, with 7 bases between them. Per the germline V gene, CDR1 is SGHRS and CDR2 is YFSETQ. DNA of the CDR3: TGCGCCAGCAGCCGGACAGCCTACGAGCAGTACTTC. This translates into CASSRTAYEQYF.

V usage is TRBV19 and J usage is TRBJ1-1; D gene unclear. Trimming removed 6 bases from V and 4 bases from J, with 18 bases in between. The CDR3 totals 15 residues. The germline V gene has CDR1 LNHDA and CDR2 SQIVND (reference sequence). The CDR3 DNA reads as TGTGCCAGTAGCTCGGGATTGGCAGCTCTCACTGAAGCTTTCTTT. It codes for CASSSGLAALTEAFF.

Only a few counts were recorded for this clone. The chain carries TRBV7-9 and TRBJ1-3, with a possible D match to TRBD1 (5 bases). The V end lost 10 bases, the J end lost 0 bases, and 13 bases lay between the germline ends. The germline V gene encodes CDR1 SEHNR and CDR2 FQNEAQ (reference sequence). This CDR3 is built from 14 residues. The CDR3 sequence: CATRPGRSGNTIYF. DNA of the CDR3: TGTGCCACTCGACCGGGACGCTCTGGAAACACCATATATTTT.

The chain links TRBV6-6 to TRBJ2-4, with D possibly matching TRBD1 (6 bases). The CDR3 spans 14 residues. The germline CDR1 and CDR2 sequences are MNHNY and SVGAGI (reference sequence). V was pared by 2 bases and J by 6 bases, with 11 bases between. The CDR3 DNA follows: TGTGCCAGCAGTTACAGACAGGAAAGAAACATTCAGTACTTC. It is translated as CASSYRQERNIQYF.

The chain recombines TRBV28 with TRBJ2-5, with TRBD2 identical over 9 bases. V lost 6 bases, J lost 2 bases, and 7 bases stayed unmatched. The germline CDR1 and CDR2 sequences are MDHEN and SYDVKM. CDR3 size: 15 residues. DNA for the CDR3: TGTGCCAGCAGACGCGGGGGGGGATTACAAGAGACCCAGTACTTC. It yields the protein CASRRGGGLQETQYF.

This clone was detected only a few times. V and J are TRBV7-9 and TRBJ2-1; D might be TRBD1 (6 bases). There are 12 residues in the CDR3. Germline V gene data show CDR1 as SEHNR and CDR2 as FQNEAQ (reference sequence). V lost 5 bases and J 7 bases, leaving 9 bases between the germline ends. Here the CDR3 reads CASSTQGNEQFF. The DNA for the CDR3 is TGTGCCAGCAGCACTCAGGGGAATGAGCAGTTCTTC.

The CDR3 spells CASSVGGERTGELFF. Written as DNA, the CDR3 is TGTGCCAGCAGCGTAGGAGGGGAGAGGACCGGGGAGCTGTTTTTT. The rearrangement links TRBV9 to TRBJ2-2; D might be TRBD1 or TRBD2, each matching 5 bases. Germline V gene sequence: CDR1 SGDLS, CDR2 YYNGEE. The CDR3 runs to 15 residues. Trimming removed 0 bases from V and 5 bases from J, with 11 bases in between. The full variable domain, with the rest looked up from reference TRBV9 and TRBJ2-2, is DSGVTQTPKHLITATGQRVTLRCSPRSGDLSVYWYQQSLDQGLQFLIQYYNGEERAKGNILERFSAQQFPDLHSELNLSSLELGDSALYFCASSVGGERTGELFFGEGSRLTVL.

The chain carries TRBV19 and TRBJ2-1, with 8 bases aligning to TRBD2. The germline gives CDR1 LNHDA, CDR2 SQIVND (reference sequence). This CDR3 has 17 amino acids. V trimming: 3 bases; J trimming: 0 bases; junction bases outside the gene matches: 7. For the CDR3, the DNA is TGTGCCAGTAGTATCGGGCGGGGGGCGAGCTCCTACAATGAGCAGTTCTTC. Protein: CASSIGRGASSYNEQFF.

This CDR3 is CASSEDRTDNQPQHF. The CDR3 DNA is TGTGCCAGCAGTGAAGATCGGACAGACAATCAGCCCCAGCATTTT. The genes are TRBV6-1 and TRBJ1-5; D is perhaps TRBD1 (6 bases). In germline, CDR1 is MNHNS, CDR2 SASEGT. The CDR3 runs 15 residues. Trimming shortened V by 1 base and J by 3 bases, and 10 bases separated the two germline ends.

The V and J genes are TRBV18 and TRBJ1-1, with D perhaps TRBD1 (6 bases). The ends were cut back, 1 base at V and 6 bases at J, with 12 bases in the middle. Germline lookup yields CDR1 KGHSH and CDR2 LQKENI. The CDR3 covers 14 residues. CDR3 region: CASSPLQGWPEAFF. The CDR3 region has the DNA TGTGCCAGCTCACCACTACAGGGCTGGCCTGAAGCTTTCTTT.

The rearrangement links TRBV6-5 to TRBJ1-5; D not resolved. Germline V gene lookup returns CDR1 MNHEY and CDR2 SVGAGI. The CDR3 has 16 amino acids. V was trimmed by 0 bases and J by 6 bases, leaving 15 bases between them. The CDR3 DNA reads as TGTGCCAGCAGTTACTCAGCCCAGATCCCTCTTCAGCCCCAGCATTTT. Encoded protein: CASSYSAQIPLQPQHF.

The genes are TRBV6-6 and TRBJ1-3; the match to TRBD1 covers 7 bases. The CDR3 has 15 residues. Germline V gene sequence: CDR1 MNHNY, CDR2 SVGAGI (reference sequence). J was trimmed by 0 bases and V by 5 bases; bases with no gene match: 4. The CDR3 DNA sequence: TGTGCCAGCAGTAACCGGGACAGCTCTGGAAACACCATATATTTT. Protein: CASSNRDSSGNTIYF.

V is TRBV6-6 and J is TRBJ2-7; D is ambiguous. The CDR3 has 12 amino acids. V shed 0 bases and J shed 7 bases, with 7 bases lying between them. Germline CDR1 and CDR2: MNHNY and SVGAGI (reference sequence). This CDR3 reads CASSYSFGEQYF. In DNA, the CDR3 is TGTGCCAGCAGTTACTCCTTTGGGGAGCAGTACTTC.

The chain combines TRBV6-5 with TRBJ1-3, with a possible D match to TRBD1 (5 bases). Trimming pared 7 bases from V and 4 bases from J, leaving 14 bases between. This CDR3 has 14 residues. CDR1 is MNHEY, CDR2 SVGAGI, per germline. The CDR3 bases are TGTGCCAGCACCAAAGGGGCGGGCGGAAACACCATATATTTT. Encoded protein: CASTKGAGGNTIYF.

V usage is TRBV18 and J usage is TRBJ2-3; no clear D. Per germline, CDR1 KGHSH and CDR2 LQKENI. This CDR3 spans 13 amino acids. V shed 0 bases and J shed 5 bases, with 6 bases lying between them. The CDR3 DNA sequence: TGTGCCAGCTCACCACCCCTTAGAGATACGCAGTATTTT. Translated: CASSPPLRDTQYF.